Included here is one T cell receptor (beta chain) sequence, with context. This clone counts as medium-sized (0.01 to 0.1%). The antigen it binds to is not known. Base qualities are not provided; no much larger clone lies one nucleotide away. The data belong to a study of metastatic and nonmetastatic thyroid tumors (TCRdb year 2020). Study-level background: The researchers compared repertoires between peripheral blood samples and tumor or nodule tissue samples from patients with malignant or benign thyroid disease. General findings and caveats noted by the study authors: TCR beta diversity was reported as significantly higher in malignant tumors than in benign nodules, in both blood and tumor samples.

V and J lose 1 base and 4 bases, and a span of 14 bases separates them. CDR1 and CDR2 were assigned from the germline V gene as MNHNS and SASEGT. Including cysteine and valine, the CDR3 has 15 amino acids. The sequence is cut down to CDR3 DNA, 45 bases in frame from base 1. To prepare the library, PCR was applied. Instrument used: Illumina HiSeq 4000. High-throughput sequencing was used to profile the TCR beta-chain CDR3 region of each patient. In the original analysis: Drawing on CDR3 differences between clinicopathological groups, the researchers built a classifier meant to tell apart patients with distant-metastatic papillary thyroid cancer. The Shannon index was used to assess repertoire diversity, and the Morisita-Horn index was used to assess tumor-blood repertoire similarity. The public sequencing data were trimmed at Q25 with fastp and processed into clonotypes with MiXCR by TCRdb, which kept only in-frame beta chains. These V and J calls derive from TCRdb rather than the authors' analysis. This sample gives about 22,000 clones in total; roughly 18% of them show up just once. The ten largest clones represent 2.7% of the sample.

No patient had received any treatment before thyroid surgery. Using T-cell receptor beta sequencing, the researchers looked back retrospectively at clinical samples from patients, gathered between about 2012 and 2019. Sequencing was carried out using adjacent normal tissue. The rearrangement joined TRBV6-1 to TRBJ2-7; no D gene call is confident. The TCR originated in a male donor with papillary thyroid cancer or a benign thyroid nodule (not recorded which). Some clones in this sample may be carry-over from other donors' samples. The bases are TGTGCCAGCAGTGAAGAAAAGTTTGTCAAATACGAGCAGTACGTC. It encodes CASSEEKFVKYEQYV.